This T cell receptor beta chain derives from a study of CD4 T cells in relation to SARS-CoV-2 and coronaviruses. CDR1 and CDR2 from the germline V gene are LNHDA and SQIVND (reference sequence). The CDR3 has 15 amino acids. The ends were cut back, 6 bases at V and 0 bases at J, with 11 bases in the middle. Using immunoSEQ multiplex PCR, the repertoire was profiled, and TCRdb retains in-frame clones only, with some absent. Of 30,000 to 40,000 clones in the sample, more than 60% were seen once. Remarks on this clone: Its target is unknown.

Material for sequencing was memory CD4+ T cells from PBMCs, cultured in vitro. The TCR comes from an adult with COVID-19. This chain uses TRBV19 with TRBJ2-2; no reliable D call. This CDR3 reads CASRKPYPNTGELFF. The CDR3 nucleotides read TGTGCCAGTAGGAAACCCTACCCGAACACCGGGGAGCTGTTTTTT.